The clone carrying this TCR beta chain was recorded only once. Its antigen is still unknown. This specimen comes from a study of T cell responses to AZD1222 COVID-19 vaccine. Study-wide findings and caveats: Nearly half of spike-specific TCRs reportedly target unmutated variant regions. The breadth and depth of Spike-specific TCRs increased once two AZD1222 doses had been given. Spike was spanned by vaccine-associated CD4 TCRs, with dominance at 160-218 and 743-854.

Libraries were prepared by immunoSEQ multiplex PCR; TCRdb keeps only in-frame clonotypes and omits some of them. This table holds about 130,000 clones, 90% found once. V was trimmed by 4 bases and J by 6 bases, leaving 10 bases between them. CDR3 length equals 12 residues. CDR1 is SGHDT and CDR2 is YYEEEE in the germline V gene. The sample consisted of peripheral blood, taken on day 0 of AZD1222 vaccination. The V and J genes are TRBV5-6 and TRBJ1-2, with D tentatively TRBD1 (5 bases). This clonotype was obtained from an adult in good health. CDR3 DNA: TGTGCCAGCAGCGAGAGGGGCCATGGCTACACCTTC. This sequence encodes CASSERGHGYTF. The full variable domain, in which reference TRBV5-6 and TRBJ1-2 provide the parts outside the CDR3, is DAGVTQSPTHLIKTRGQQVTLRCSPKSGHDTVSWYQQALGQGPQFIFQYYEEEERQRGNFPDRFSGHQFPNYSSELNVNALLLGDSALYLCASSERGHGYTFGSGTRLTVV.